These T cell receptor beta chains were read from a single sample in a study of blood T cell repertoires in COVID-19. Assay: immunoSEQ multiplex PCR; the TCRdb copy retains only in-frame clones and omits some. The data contain approximately 400,000 clones, more than 70% of them singletons. The sequencing sample was made of PBMCs or T cells enriched from blood (not recorded which). The receptors were gathered from a man aged 25 to 40 who had recovered from COVID-19. Both conserved end residues are part of each CDR3. D genes are given only for firm matches. Some rows mark clone size as missing; the rest say once, few, many or name a class of expanded clone.

d_call	clone_size	j_call	v_call	cdr3_nt	cdr3_aa
.	many	TRBJ1-3	TRBV15	TGTGCCACCAGCTTCAGGGCGACTGGAAACACCATATATTTT	CATSFRATGNTIYF
.	.	TRBJ1-5	TRBV15	TGTGCCACCAGCAGAGTGGGGGGGACCCAGCATTTT	CATSRVGGTQHF
.	.	TRBJ1-4	TRBV27	TGTGCCAGCAGTCCTGGGACTGCCTCTAATGAAAAACTGTTTTTT	CASSPGTASNEKLFF
.	.	TRBJ1-2	TRBV7-9	TGTGCCAGCAGCCTTACAGGGTATGGCTACACCTTC	CASSLTGYGYTF
.	.	TRBJ1-1	TRBV2	TGTGCCAGCAGTGTAATTAAGGGGAGGGCTGAAGCTTTCTTT	CASSVIKGRAEAFF
TRBD1	few	TRBJ1-5	TRBV19	TGTGCCAGTACCCCCCGACAGGGCTATCAGCCCCAGCATTTT	CASTPRQGYQPQHF
.	.	TRBJ1-6	TRBV19	TGTGCCAGTAGGGACCCGGGGTGGAATTCACCCCTCCACTTT	CASRDPGWNSPLHF
.	few	TRBJ1-6	TRBV4-1	TGCGCCAGCAGCCAAGATTTCAGTAATTCACCCCTCCACTTT	CASSQDFSNSPLHF
TRBD1	.	TRBJ1-2	TRBV10-1	TGCGCCAGCAGTGATTCTCAGGGGGCAAGGGATGGCTACACCTTC	CASSDSQGARDGYTF
TRBD2	.	TRBJ2-1	TRBV9	TGTGCCAGCAGCACAGCGGGGGCCGTCTCCTACAATGAGCAGTTCTTC	CASSTAGAVSYNEQFF
.	few	TRBJ1-5	TRBV30	TGTGCCTGTTGCAGCGGTCAGCCCCAGCATTTT	CACCSGQPQHF
TRBD1	.	TRBJ1-2	TRBV12-5	TGTGCTAGTGGTTTGACCCTATCACAGGGGGCGCGTGCCTATGGCTACACCTTC	CASGLTLSQGARAYGYTF
.	.	TRBJ1-6	TRBV7-9	TGTGCCAGCAGCGTGACGGGAAATTCACCCCTCCACTTT	CASSVTGNSPLHF
TRBD1	few	TRBJ2-2	TRBV6-2/TRBV6-3	TGTGCCAGCAGTTATCAGGGGGCGAACACCGGGGAGCTGTTTTTT	CASSYQGANTGELFF
TRBD1	.	TRBJ1-6	TRBV11-2	TGTGCCAGCAGGCAGCCGGGACAGGGAAATTCACCCCTCCACTTT	CASRQPGQGNSPLHF
TRBD1	.	TRBJ1-1	TRBV6-5	TGTGCCAGCAGAGCCGGGACAGGGTACACTGAAGCTTTCTTT	CASRAGTGYTEAFF
.	.	TRBJ1-4	TRBV5-1	TGCGCCAGCAGCTTCTCGGGACTGGAGAATGAAAAACTGTTTTTT	CASSFSGLENEKLFF
.	.	TRBJ1-2	TRBV4-1	TGCGCCAGCAGCCAGGGACTGTATCATGGCTACACCTTC	CASSQGLYHGYTF
.	.	TRBJ2-1	TRBV10-1	TGCGCCAGCAGTGAGCGTTCAGGGGCCAATAACAATGAGCAGTTCTTC	CASSERSGANNNEQFF
.	.	TRBJ1-1	TRBV27	TGTGCCAGCAGTTTATCTCTTTTAGGGGGAACTGAAGCTTTCTTT	CASSLSLLGGTEAFF
.	.	TRBJ1-6	TRBV4-3	TGCGCCAGCAGCCAAGATCGAGCGGGGGGCATAGGTAGATCACCCCTCCACTTT	CASSQDRAGGIGRSPLHF
.	.	TRBJ2-3	TRBV5-1	TGCGCCAGCAGCTGGGGGAGGGGGTTCACAGATACGCAGTATTTT	CASSWGRGFTDTQYF
TRBD1	.	TRBJ1-4	TRBV27	TGTGCCAGCAGTCGTCGACAGGGTAGCGAAAAACTGTTTTTT	CASSRRQGSEKLFF
TRBD1	once	TRBJ2-7	TRBV19	TGTGCCAGTAGCGGGACAGGGGGATACGAGCAGTACTTC	CASSGTGGYEQYF
.	.	TRBJ1-6	TRBV5-4	TGTGCCAGCAGCGTGGACCCTATGGCCTATAATTCACCCCTCCACTTT	CASSVDPMAYNSPLHF